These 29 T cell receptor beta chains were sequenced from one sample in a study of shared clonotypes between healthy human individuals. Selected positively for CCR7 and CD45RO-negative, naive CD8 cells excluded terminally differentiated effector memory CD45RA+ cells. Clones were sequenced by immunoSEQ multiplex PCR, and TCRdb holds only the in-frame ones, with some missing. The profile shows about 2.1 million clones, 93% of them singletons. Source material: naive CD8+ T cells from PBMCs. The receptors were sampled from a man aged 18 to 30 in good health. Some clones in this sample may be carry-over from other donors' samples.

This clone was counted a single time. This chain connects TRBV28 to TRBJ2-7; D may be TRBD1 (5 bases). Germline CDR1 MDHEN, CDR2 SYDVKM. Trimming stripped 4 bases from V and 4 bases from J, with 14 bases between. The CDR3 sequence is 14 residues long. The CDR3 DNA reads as TGTGCCAGCAGTTGGATAGGGGCGACTTACGAGCAGTACTTC. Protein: CASSWIGATYEQYF.

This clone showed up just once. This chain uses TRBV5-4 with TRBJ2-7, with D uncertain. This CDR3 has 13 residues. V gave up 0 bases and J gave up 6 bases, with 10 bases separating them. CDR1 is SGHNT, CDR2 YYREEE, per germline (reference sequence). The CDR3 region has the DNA TGTGCCAGCAGCTTGGGACCACAAGGCGAGCAGTACTTC. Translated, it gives CASSLGPQGEQYF. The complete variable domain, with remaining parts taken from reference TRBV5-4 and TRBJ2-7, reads ETGVTQSPTHLIKTRGQQVTLRCSSQSGHNTVSWYQQALGQGPQFIFQYYREEENGRGNFPPRFSGLQFPNYSSELNVNALELDDSALYLCASSLGPQGEQYFGPGTRLTVT.

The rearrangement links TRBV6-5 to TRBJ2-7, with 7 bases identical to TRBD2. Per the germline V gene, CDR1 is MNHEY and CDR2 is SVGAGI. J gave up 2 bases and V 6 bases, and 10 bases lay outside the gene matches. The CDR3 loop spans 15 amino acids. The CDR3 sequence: CASSATPGRTYEQYF. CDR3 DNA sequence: TGTGCCAGCAGCGCAACCCCCGGGAGGACCTACGAGCAGTACTTC.

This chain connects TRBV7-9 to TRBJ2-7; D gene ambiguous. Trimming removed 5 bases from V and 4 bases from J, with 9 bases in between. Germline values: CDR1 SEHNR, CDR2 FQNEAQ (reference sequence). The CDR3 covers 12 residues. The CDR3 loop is CASSDGSYEQYF. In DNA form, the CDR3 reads TGTGCCAGCAGCGACGGCTCATACGAGCAGTACTTC.

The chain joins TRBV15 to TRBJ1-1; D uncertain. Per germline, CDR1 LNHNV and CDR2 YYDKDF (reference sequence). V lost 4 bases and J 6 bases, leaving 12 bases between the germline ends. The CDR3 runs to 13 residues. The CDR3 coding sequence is TGTGCCACCAGCACCCTAATGGGTGCTGAAGCTTTCTTT. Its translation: CATSTLMGAEAFF.

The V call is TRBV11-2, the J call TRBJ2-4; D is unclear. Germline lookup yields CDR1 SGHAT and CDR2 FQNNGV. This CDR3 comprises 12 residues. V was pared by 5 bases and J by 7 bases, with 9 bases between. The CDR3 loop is CASSLKRNIQYF. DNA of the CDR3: TGTGCCAGCAGCCTCAAGAGGAACATTCAGTACTTC.

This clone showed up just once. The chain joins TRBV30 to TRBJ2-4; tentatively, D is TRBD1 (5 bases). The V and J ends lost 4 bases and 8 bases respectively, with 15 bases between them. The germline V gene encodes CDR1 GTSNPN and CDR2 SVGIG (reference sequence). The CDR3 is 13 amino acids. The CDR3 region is CAWMSRVTDIQYF. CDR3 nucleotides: TGTGCCTGGATGTCCAGGGTGACGGACATTCAGTACTTC.

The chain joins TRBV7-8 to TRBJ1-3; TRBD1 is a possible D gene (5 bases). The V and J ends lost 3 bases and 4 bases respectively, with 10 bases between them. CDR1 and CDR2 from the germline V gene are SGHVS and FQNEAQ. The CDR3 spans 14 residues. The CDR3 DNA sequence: TGTGCCAGCAGCTTTCTGGGACCCGGAAACACCATATATTTT. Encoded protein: CASSFLGPGNTIYF.

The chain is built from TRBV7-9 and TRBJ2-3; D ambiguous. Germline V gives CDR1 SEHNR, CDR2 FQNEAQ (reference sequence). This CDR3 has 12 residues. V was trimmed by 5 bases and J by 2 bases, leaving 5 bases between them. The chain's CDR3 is CASSADTDTQYF. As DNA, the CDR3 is TGTGCCAGCAGCGCGGACACAGATACGCAGTATTTT.

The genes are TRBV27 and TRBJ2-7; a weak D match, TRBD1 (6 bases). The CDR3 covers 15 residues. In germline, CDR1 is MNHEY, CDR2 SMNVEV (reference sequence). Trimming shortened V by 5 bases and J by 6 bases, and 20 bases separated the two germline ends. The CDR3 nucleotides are TGTGCCAGCAGTCCCAGCCCCAGGGGTTGGTTCGAGCAGTACTTC. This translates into CASSPSPRGWFEQYF.

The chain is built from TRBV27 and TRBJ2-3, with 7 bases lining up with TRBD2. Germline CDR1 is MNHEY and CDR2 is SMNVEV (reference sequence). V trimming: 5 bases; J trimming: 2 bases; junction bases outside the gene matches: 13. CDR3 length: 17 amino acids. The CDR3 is CASSPTGRELNTDTQYF. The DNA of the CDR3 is TGTGCCAGCAGTCCCACGGGGCGGGAGCTAAACACAGATACGCAGTATTTT.

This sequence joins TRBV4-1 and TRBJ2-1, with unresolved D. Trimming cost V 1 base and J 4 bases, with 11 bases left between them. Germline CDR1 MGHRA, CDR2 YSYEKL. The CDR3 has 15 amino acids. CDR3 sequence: CASSQVPGRYNEQFF. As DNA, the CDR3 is TGCGCCAGCAGCCAAGTTCCAGGTCGGTACAATGAGCAGTTCTTC.

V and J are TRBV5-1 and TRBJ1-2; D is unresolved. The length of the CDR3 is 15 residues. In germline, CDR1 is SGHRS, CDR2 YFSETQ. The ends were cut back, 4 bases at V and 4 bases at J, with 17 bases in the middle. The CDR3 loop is CASSLDPAGAYGYTF. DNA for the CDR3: TGCGCCAGCAGCCTAGACCCCGCCGGTGCCTATGGCTACACCTTC.

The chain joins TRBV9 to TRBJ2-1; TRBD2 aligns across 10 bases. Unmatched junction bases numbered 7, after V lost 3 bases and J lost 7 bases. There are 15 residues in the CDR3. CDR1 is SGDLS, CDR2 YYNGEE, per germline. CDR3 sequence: CASSGASGRWNEQFF. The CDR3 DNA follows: TGTGCCAGCAGCGGTGCTAGCGGGAGATGGAATGAGCAGTTCTTC.

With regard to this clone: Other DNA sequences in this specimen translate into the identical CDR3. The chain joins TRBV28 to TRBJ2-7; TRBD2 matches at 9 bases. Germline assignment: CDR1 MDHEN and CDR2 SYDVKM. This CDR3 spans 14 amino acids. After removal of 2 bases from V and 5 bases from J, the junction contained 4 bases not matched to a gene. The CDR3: CASSLAGGGNEQYF. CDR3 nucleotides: TGTGCCAGCAGTTTAGCGGGAGGGGGAAACGAGCAGTACTTC.

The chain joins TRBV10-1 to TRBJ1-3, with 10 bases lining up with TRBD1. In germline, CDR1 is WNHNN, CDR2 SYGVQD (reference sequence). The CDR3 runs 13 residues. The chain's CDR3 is CARQGATGNTIYF. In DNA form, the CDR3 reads TGCGCGAGACAGGGGGCTACTGGAAACACCATATATTTT.

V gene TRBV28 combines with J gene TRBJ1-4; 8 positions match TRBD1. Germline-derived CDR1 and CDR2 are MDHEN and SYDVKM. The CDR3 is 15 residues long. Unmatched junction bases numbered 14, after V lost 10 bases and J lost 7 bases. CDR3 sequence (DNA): TGTGCCACCGGACAGGGCGAGGTGTTAATTGAAAAACTGTTTTTT. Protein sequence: CATGQGEVLIEKLFF.

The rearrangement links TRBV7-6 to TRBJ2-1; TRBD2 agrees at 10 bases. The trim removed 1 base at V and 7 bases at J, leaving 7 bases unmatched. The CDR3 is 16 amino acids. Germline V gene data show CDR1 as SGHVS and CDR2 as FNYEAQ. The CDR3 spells CASSLGTSGNPNEQFF. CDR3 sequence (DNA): TGTGCCAGCAGCTTAGGTACTAGCGGGAACCCGAATGAGCAGTTCTTC.

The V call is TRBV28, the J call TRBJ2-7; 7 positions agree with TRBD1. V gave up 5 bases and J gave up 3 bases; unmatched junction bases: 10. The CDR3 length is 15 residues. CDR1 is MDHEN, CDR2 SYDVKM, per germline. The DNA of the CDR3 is TGTGCCAGCAGTCAACAGGGGAAGTCTTTCTACGAGCAGTACTTC. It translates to CASSQQGKSFYEQYF. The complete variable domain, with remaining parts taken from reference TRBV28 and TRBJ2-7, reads DVKVTQSSRYLVKRTGEKVFLECVQDMDHENMFWYRQDPGLGLRLIYFSYDVKMKEKGDIPEGYSVSREKKERFSLILESASTNQTSMYLCASSQQGKSFYEQYFGPGTRLTVT.

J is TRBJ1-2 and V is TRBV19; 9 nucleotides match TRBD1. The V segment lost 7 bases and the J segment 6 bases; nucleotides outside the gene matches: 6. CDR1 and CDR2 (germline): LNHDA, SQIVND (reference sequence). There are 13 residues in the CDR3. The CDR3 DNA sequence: TGTGCCAGTACCCCAACAGGGGGCGATGGCTACACCTTC. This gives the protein CASTPTGGDGYTF.

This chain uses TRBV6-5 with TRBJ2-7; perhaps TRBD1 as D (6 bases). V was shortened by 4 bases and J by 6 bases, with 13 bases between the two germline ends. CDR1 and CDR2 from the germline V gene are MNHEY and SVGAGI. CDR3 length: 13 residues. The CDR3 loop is CASSFGIRGEQYF. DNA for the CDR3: TGTGCCAGCAGTTTCGGGATCAGGGGCGAGCAGTACTTC.

CDR3 DNA sequence: TGTGCCTGGAGTGCCCTCACGAACGGGGAGACCCAGTACTTC. Translating it yields CAWSALTNGETQYF. The rearrangement links TRBV30 to TRBJ2-5; D remains unclear. Germline V gives CDR1 GTSNPN, CDR2 SVGIG (reference sequence). The CDR3 is made up of 14 amino acids. Trimming removed 1 base at V and 5 bases at J, with 14 bases between.

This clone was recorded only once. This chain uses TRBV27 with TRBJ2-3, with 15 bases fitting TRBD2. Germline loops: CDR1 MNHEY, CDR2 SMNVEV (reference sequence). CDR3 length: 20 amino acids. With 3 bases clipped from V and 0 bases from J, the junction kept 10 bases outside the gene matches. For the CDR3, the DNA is TGTGCCAGCAGTTTCCAAGATCCGGGACTAGCGGGAGGCAGCACAGATACGCAGTATTTT. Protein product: CASSFQDPGLAGGSTDTQYF.

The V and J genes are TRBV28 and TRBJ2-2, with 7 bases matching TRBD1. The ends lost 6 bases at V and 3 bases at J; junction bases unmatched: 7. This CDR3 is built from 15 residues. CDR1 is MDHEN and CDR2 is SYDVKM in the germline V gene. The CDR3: CASRNRGQDTGELFF. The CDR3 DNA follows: TGTGCCAGCAGGAATAGGGGGCAGGACACCGGGGAGCTGTTTTTT.

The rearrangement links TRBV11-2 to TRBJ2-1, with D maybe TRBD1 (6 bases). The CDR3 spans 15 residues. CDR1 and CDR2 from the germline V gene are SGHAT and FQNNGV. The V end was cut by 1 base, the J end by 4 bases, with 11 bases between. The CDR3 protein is CASSLVGQGYNEQFF. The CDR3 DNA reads TGTGCCAGCAGCTTAGTAGGTCAGGGGTACAATGAGCAGTTCTTC.

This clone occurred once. CDR3 amino acids: CASSLAPPGQGYEQYF. CDR3 DNA sequence: TGTGCCAGCAGCTTGGCCCCCCCGGGACAGGGATACGAGCAGTACTTC. The V gene is TRBV5-5, the J gene TRBJ2-7; the match to TRBD1 covers 9 bases. The germline CDR1 and CDR2 sequences are SGHKS and YYEKEE (reference sequence). V dropped 0 bases and J dropped 4; count of bases not matched to a gene: 8. The CDR3 runs 16 residues.

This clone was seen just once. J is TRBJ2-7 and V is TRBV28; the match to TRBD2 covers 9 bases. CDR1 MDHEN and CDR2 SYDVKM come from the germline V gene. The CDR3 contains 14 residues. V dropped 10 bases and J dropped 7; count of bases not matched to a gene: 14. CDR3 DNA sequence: TGTGCCACCACATGGATTAGCGGGAGTAATGAGCAGTACTTC. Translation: CATTWISGSNEQYF.

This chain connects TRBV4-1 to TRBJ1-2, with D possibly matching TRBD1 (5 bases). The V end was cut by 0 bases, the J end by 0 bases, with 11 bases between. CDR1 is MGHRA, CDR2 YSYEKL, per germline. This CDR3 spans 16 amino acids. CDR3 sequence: CASSQDGRGANYGYTF. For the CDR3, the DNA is TGCGCCAGCAGCCAAGACGGCCGGGGCGCTAACTATGGCTACACCTTC.

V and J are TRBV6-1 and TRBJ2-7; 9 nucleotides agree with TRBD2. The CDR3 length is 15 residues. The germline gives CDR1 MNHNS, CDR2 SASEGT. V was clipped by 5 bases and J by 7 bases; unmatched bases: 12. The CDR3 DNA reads TGTGCCAGCAGTTCTAGGGTAGCGGGAGCAGGTGAGCAGTACTTC. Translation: CASSSRVAGAGEQYF.